The sample holds a few counts of the clone carrying this TCR beta chain. Time point meaning: persistent/refractory GD, antithyroid drugs over 5 years with positive TRAb. There was RNA extracted from PBMCs, and the TCR library was made from it. The record originates from a study of regulatory T cells in long-lasting Graves disease. Library construction for TCR beta used iRepertoire HTBI primers and Arm-PCR of CDR3 regions. In TCRdb, the multiplex PCR reads were re-called with MiXCR into one record per CDR3 protein. The sample contains 450,000 or so distinct CDR3 sequences, about a fifth of which appear only once. V lost 6 bases to trimming and J lost 9 bases; unmatched junction nucleotides: 9. Germline CDR1 MDHEN, CDR2 SYDVKM. There are 15 residues in the CDR3.

The chain has TRBV28 and TRBJ2-1; 12 bases align to TRBD2. This sequence originates from a female donor with Graves disease. The sequencing here drew on peripheral blood mononuclear cells (PBMCs), taken when the disease was refractory, from a patient treated with antithyroid drugs. CDR3 sequence reads: CASSLSLAGGVEQFF. Here the CDR3 DNA reads TGTGCCAGCAGCCTTTCACTAGCGGGAGGTGTTGAGCAGTTCTTC. Full variable domain (outside the CDR3, taken from reference TRBV28 and TRBJ2-1): DVKVTQSSRYLVKRTGEKVFLECVQDMDHENMFWYRQDPGLGLRLIYFSYDVKMKEKGDIPEGYSVSREKKERFSLILESASTNQTSMYLCASSLSLAGGVEQFFGPGTRLTVL.